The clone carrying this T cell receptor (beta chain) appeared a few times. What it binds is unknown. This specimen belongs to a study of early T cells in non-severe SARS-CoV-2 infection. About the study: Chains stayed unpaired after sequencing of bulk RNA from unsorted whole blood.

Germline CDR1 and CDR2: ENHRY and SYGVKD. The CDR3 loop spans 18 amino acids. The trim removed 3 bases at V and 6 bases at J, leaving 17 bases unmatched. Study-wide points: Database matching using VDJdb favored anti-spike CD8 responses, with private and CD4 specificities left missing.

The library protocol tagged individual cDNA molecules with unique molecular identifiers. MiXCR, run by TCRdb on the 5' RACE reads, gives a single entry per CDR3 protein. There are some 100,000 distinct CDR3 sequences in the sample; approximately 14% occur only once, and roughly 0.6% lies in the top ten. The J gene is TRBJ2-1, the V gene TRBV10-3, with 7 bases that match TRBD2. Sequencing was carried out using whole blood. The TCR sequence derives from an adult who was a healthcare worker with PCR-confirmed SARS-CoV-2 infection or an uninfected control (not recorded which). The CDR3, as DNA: TGTGCCATCAGTGACAGGGATCCTCGGCAATCGGGAGGCAATGAGCAGTTCTTC. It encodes CAISDRDPRQSGGNEQFF.